A single T cell receptor beta chain is shown here with its context. What antigen it recognizes has not been identified. No base quality information exists; no much larger clone differs at one position. The source of the sample is a study of T cell responses to AZD1222 COVID-19 vaccine (dated by TCRdb to the early 2020s). Regarding the study in general: AZD1222 recipients whose second dose came at about 4 weeks and those whose second dose came at about 12 weeks were combined into one group, since spike-specific TCR depth and breadth did not differ between the two schedules. TCR sequencing covered 233 trial participants: some 210 given two doses of AZD1222 and 26 given two doses of MenACWY control vaccine. Trial participants were enrolled into age subgroups of 18-55, 56-69 and 70-plus years, which contained roughly 140, 27 and 60 TCR-sequenced participants, respectively. The paper as a whole reports these results and caveats: Conclusions about previously exposed vaccinees are limited because only 5 or 6 AZD1222 recipients were SARS-CoV-2 seropositive at baseline. Most participants were white British and females outnumbered males, and the authors suggested that clonal diversity may have been underestimated. Spike-specific TCR breadth and depth rose significantly after two AZD1222 doses compared with day 0 and with MenACWY recipients. Vaccine-associated CD4 TCRs spanned the whole spike protein, with dominant responses in regions 160-218 and 743-854. The 56-69-year group was small, and its depth increase did not reach significance, likely because of low power. No day 14 peak-response samples were available, so repertoires were characterized only after the peak T cell response. Nearly half of unique spike-specific TCRs reportedly recognized epitopes outside regions mutated in the B.1.351 and B.1.1.7 variants.

The CDR3 covers 13 residues, taking in both the cysteine and the phenylalanine. The sequence is cut down to CDR3 DNA, 39 bases in frame from base 1. V is reduced by 6 bases and J by 3 bases, leaving a spacing of 9 bases between them. According to the germline V gene, CDR1 reads MNHEY and CDR2 reads SVGAGI. Explained via the paper, the time point label denotes: baseline before first vaccination. Vaccinee samples came from UK trials COV001 and COV002, including a single-blind randomized controlled phase 2/3 trial of AZD1222 (ChAdOx1 nCoV-19) in healthy adults. For TCRbeta chain sequencing, PBMC samples from trial participants were taken at day 0 and at day 28 after the second dose. The CDR3 regions of human TCRbeta chains were analyzed by immunosequencing. In the authors' own workflow: TCRs in the repertoires were compared against a reference library of SARS-CoV-2-specific TCRs that had been generated with the MIRA antigen-specificity platform. Breadth was defined as the fraction of unique TCRs that were SARS-CoV-2-associated. Depth was defined as the fraction of total T cells that were SARS-CoV-2-associated. Using the MIRA data, every spike-specific TCR was mapped to the spike region that the TCR reacted to and assigned to either a CD4 or a CD8 class. Log10-transformed breadth and depth values were compared by one-way ANOVA with Sidak's multiple comparisons tests. TCRdb mirrors the immuneACCESS table, restricted to in-frame sequences. Some clones are absent from its copies; in checked studies, under half trace to an unresolved V gene, and the reason for the others is unknown. V and J calls plus clone size are reproduced from that table; the DNA served to infer D and trimming. The sample profile shows 87,000 or so clones; about 90% of them were found once. The leading ten clones occupy roughly 8.1% of the sample.

The sequence was collected from an adult in good health. The source was peripheral blood, collected on day 0 of AZD1222 vaccination. The receptor chain draws on TRBV6-5 and TRBJ1-5; no D gene call is confident. The CDR3 loop reads CASRGGPNQPQHF. The DNA reads TGTGCCAGCAGGGGTGGGCCCAATCAGCCCCAGCATTTT.